The 15 T cell receptor beta chains in this list originate from one sample, sequenced in a study of shared clonotypes between healthy human individuals. Sequenced by immunoSEQ multiplex PCR; TCRdb stores in-frame clones only, minus some. Found here are around 2.5 million clones, 93% of them singletons; the top ten hold approximately 0.35%. The specimen was naive CD4+ T cells from PBMCs. Subset in this sample: CD45RA+ positively selected. The receptors derive from a man younger than 35 in good health. Some clones in this sample may be carry-over from other donors' samples.

The V call is TRBV18, the J call TRBJ1-4; TRBD1 might be the D (6 bases). This CDR3 has 13 residues. V was cut by 1 base and J by 11 bases, with 11 bases left in between. Germline V CDR1 and CDR2: KGHSH, LQKENI. In DNA form, the CDR3 reads TGTGCCAGCTCACCACGGGACACCGAGAAACTGTTTTTT. As protein: CASSPRDTEKLFF.

With respect to this clone: Other DNA sequences of this sample code for an identical CDR3. The CDR3, as DNA: TGCGCCAGCAGCTTAGGAACCTCTGGAAACACCATATATTTT. Its translation: CASSLGTSGNTIYF. The chain couples TRBV5-1 to TRBJ1-3; D is undetermined. The germline gives CDR1 SGHRS, CDR2 YFSETQ. The CDR3 length is 14 residues. V was pared by 2 bases and J by 0 bases, with 6 bases between.

CDR3 sequence: CASSPLLVYGYTF. DNA of the CDR3: TGTGCCAGCAGCCCCTTACTGGTTTATGGCTACACCTTC. The chain has TRBV6-5 and TRBJ1-2, with D uncertain. CDR1 and CDR2 (germline): MNHEY, SVGAGI. The CDR3 loop spans 13 amino acids. V was trimmed by 6 bases and J by 5 bases, leaving 13 bases between them.

This chain joins TRBV5-1 and TRBJ2-5; either TRBD1 or TRBD2 may fit D (5 bases each). The CDR3 has 16 amino acids. The germline V gene has CDR1 SGHRS and CDR2 YFSETQ. The V end lost 0 bases, the J end lost 5 bases, and 17 bases lay between the germline ends. DNA of the CDR3: TGCGCCAGCAGCTTGGGGTCTGGGACCCTAAAGGAGACCCAGTACTTC. Translating gives CASSLGSGTLKETQYF.

This rearrangement joins TRBV9 to TRBJ2-2; TRBD2 aligns across 10 bases. CDR1 is SGDLS, CDR2 YYNGEE, per germline. The V and J ends lost 7 bases and 4 bases, in that order; junction bases with no gene match: 7. The length of the CDR3 is 15 residues. CDR3 region: CASSRLAGVTGELFF. The CDR3 DNA follows: TGTGCCAGCTCCCGGCTAGCGGGAGTCACCGGGGAGCTGTTTTTT.

As concerns this clone: Other DNA variants within this sample encode the same CDR3. This chain joins TRBV2 and TRBJ2-1; no clear D gene. From germline, CDR1 is SNHLY and CDR2 FYNNEI. Between the trimmed V and J ends, which lost 1 base and 9 bases, there was a span of 10 bases. CDR3 length equals 13 residues. CDR3 DNA sequence: TGTGCCAGCAGTGAAGATAGCAGAGGTGAGCAGTTCTTC. Encoded protein: CASSEDSRGEQFF.

The chain carries TRBV7-2 and TRBJ1-3; perhaps TRBD1 as D (5 bases). V gave up 4 bases and J gave up 0 bases, with 10 bases separating them. The CDR3 sequence is 15 residues long. Germline V gene sequence: CDR1 SGHTA, CDR2 FQGNSA. This chain's CDR3 is CASSYGGSSGNTIYF. CDR3 nucleotides: TGTGCCAGCAGCTATGGGGGGAGCTCTGGAAACACCATATATTTT.

With regard to this clone: Other nucleotide sequences from this sample produce the same CDR3. This sequence joins TRBV7-3 and TRBJ2-3; weak D call: TRBD2 (6 bases). This CDR3 region has 15 residues. The V end lost 0 bases, the J end lost 2 bases, and 9 bases lay between the germline ends. Looked up from germline, CDR1 is SGHTA and CDR2 is FQGTGA. CDR3 nucleotides: TGTGCCAGCAGCTTAACGCGGGATTACACAGATACGCAGTATTTT. This sequence encodes CASSLTRDYTDTQYF.

This chain connects TRBV6-4 to TRBJ2-6; D gene uncertain. The CDR3 totals 17 residues. Between the trimmed V and J ends, which lost 5 bases and 0 bases, there was a span of 14 bases. CDR1 MRHNA and CDR2 SNTAGT come from the germline V gene. CDR3 in amino acids: CASSRNSLPSGANVLTF. The CDR3 DNA reads TGTGCCAGCAGTAGGAACAGCCTACCCTCTGGGGCCAACGTCCTGACTTTC.

This clone turned up a few times. The gene calls are TRBV7-8 and TRBJ1-1; TRBD1 might be the D (5 bases). Trimming took 0 bases from V and 7 from J, leaving 9 bases between them. CDR3 size: 13 residues. Germline CDR1 and CDR2: SGHVS and FQNEAQ. This chain's CDR3 is CASSLAGAGEAFF. The CDR3 DNA sequence: TGTGCCAGCAGCTTAGCAGGGGCTGGTGAAGCTTTCTTT.

J is TRBJ2-5 and V is TRBV15; D unclear. V dropped 0 bases and J dropped 4 bases, with 12 bases sitting between them. This CDR3 is built from 15 residues. CDR1 is LNHNV and CDR2 is YYDKDF in the germline V gene (reference sequence). The CDR3 loop reads CATSRDVERGETQYF. The DNA for the CDR3 is TGTGCCACCAGCAGAGATGTGGAGCGTGGAGAGACCCAGTACTTC. The whole variable domain, remainder taken from reference TRBV15 and TRBJ2-5, is DAMVIQNPRYQVTQFGKPVTLSCSQTLNHNVMYWYQQKSSQAPKLLFHYYDKDFNNEADTPDNFQSRRPNTSFCFLDIRSPGLGDTAMYLCATSRDVERGETQYFGPGTRLLVL.

The V gene is TRBV7-3, the J gene TRBJ2-1; the match to TRBD2 covers 8 bases. The CDR3 is made up of 15 amino acids. Germline loops: CDR1 SGHTA, CDR2 FQGTGA. J lost 3 bases, V lost 4 bases, and 5 bases had no gene match. CDR3 nucleotide sequence: TGTGCCAGCAGCTCCCGGACTAGCCGCTACAATGAGCAGTTCTTC. It translates to CASSSRTSRYNEQFF.

The chain combines TRBV7-8 with TRBJ2-1; D is ambiguous. The CDR3 runs to 14 residues. V was clipped by 5 bases and J by 11 bases, with 19 bases between them. Germline V gives CDR1 SGHVS, CDR2 FQNEAQ. The CDR3 nucleotides read TGTGCCAGCAGCCTCTTCGAGCTTCGGCGACAGCAGTTCTTC. This codes for CASSLFELRRQQFF. Looking up the rest from reference TRBV7-8 and TRBJ2-1 gives the full variable domain: GAGVSQSPRYKVAKRGQDVALRCDPISGHVSLFWYQQALGQGPEFLTYFQNEAQLDKSGLPSDRFFAERPEGSVSTLKIQRTQQEDSAVYLCASSLFELRRQQFFGPGTRLTVL.

The chain uses TRBV29-1 and TRBJ2-7, with D perhaps TRBD2 (5 bases). Germline V gene data show CDR1 as SQVTM and CDR2 as ANQGSEA. Trimming pared 5 bases from V and 0 bases from J, leaving 14 bases between. The CDR3 is 14 amino acids. The CDR3 DNA follows: TGCAGCGTTATACTGGACTTAAGCTCCTACGAGCAGTACTTC. Translation: CSVILDLSSYEQYF.

The chain recombines TRBV5-5 with TRBJ2-7; D is perhaps TRBD2 (6 bases). This CDR3 is 15 amino acids long. Trimming shortened V by 4 bases and J by 5 bases, and 19 bases separated the two germline ends. Germline CDR1 SGHKS, CDR2 YYEKEE (reference sequence). The CDR3 loop is CASSTGTPQDHEQYF. The CDR3 DNA reads as TGTGCCAGCAGCACTGGGACTCCCCAGGACCACGAGCAGTACTTC.